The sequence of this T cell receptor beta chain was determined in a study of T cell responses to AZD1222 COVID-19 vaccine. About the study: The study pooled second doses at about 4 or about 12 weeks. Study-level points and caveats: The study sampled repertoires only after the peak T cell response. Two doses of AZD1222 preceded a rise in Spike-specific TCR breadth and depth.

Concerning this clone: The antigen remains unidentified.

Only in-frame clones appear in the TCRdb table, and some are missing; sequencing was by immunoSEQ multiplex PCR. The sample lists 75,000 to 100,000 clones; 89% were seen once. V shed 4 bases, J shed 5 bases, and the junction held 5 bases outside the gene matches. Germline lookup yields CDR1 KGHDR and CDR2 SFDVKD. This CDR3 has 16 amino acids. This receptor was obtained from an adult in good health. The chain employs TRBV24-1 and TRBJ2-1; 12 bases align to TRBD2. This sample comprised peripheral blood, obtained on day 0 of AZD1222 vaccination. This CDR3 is CATSDPTSGRNNEQFF. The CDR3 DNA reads TGTGCCACCAGTGACCCTACTAGCGGGAGGAACAATGAGCAGTTCTTC.